This TCR beta chain was sequenced for a study of control samples from healthy donors and cancer patients. TCRdb's copy holds only in-frame clones and misses some; the assay was immunoSEQ multiplex PCR. In all, the sample yields fewer than 200,000 clones. This clonotype was sampled from a woman younger than 45 in good health. Sequenced material: blood.

The CDR3 DNA is TGTGCCAGCAGTTATCTGTCCCGGGTGGGTGGAGCTTTCTTT. It yields the protein CASSYLSRVGGAFF. The V gene is TRBV6-5, the J gene TRBJ1-1; no clear D gene. Trimming stripped 3 bases from V and 10 bases from J, with 18 bases between. Per the germline V gene, CDR1 is MNHEY and CDR2 is SVGAGI. The CDR3 consists of 14 residues.